These T cell receptor beta chains were read from a single sample in a study of cytomegalovirus exposure and HLA in healthy donors. Clones were read by immunoSEQ multiplex PCR, and TCRdb kept only the in-frame ones, dropping some. There are about 120,000 clones in the sample; less than 85% occur only once, and roughly 12% lies in the top ten. The sample comprised PBMCs. The receptors were sampled from a man aged 25-40 years in good health and CMV-seropositive. The CDR3 runs from the conserved cysteine through the conserved F or W. The order of the fields is clone size, D gene, J gene, V gene, CDR3 DNA, CDR3 protein. The D gene is left open where the match is weak. The listing skips clone size in some rows; elsewhere it reads once, few, many or a size class.

NA	TRBD2	TRBJ2-1	TRBV7-9	TGTGCCAGCAGCCCGGGACTAGCGGGGGACAATGAGCAGTTCTTC	CASSPGLAGDNEQFF
NA	TRBD2	TRBJ2-5	TRBV4-1	TGCGCCAGCAGCCAAGATGGGCGGGGGGGCCGAGAGACCCAGTACTTC	CASSQDGRGGRETQYF
NA	TRBD2	TRBJ2-5	TRBV28	TGTGCGACTAGCCGGGTCCAAGAGACCCAGTACTTC	CATSRVQETQYF
NA	NA	TRBJ1-1	TRBV29-1	TGCAGCGTTGCCGGGACTCAGAACACTGAAGCTTTCTTT	CSVAGTQNTEAFF
NA	NA	TRBJ2-3	TRBV11-2	TGTGCCAGCAGCCTATCCTCGCTCCAAAATACGCAGTATTTT	CASSLSSLQNTQYF
NA	TRBD2	TRBJ2-2	TRBV4-1	TGCGCCAGCAGCCAAGCCGGACTAGCGGGGAGACGAGACACCGGGGAGCTGTTTTTT	CASSQAGLAGRRDTGELFF
NA	NA	TRBJ2-7	TRBV28	TGTGCCAGCAGGTTCCCCTGGCCAGGGGCCGAGCAGTACTTC	CASRFPWPGAEQYF
NA	TRBD2	TRBJ2-7	TRBV5-4	TGTGCCAGCAGCTTGGACGGGGGGGGCTCCTACGAGCAGTACTTC	CASSLDGGGSYEQYF
NA	NA	TRBJ1-2	TRBV14	TGTGCCAGCAGCCACGGGTCTTATGGCTACACCTTC	CASSHGSYGYTF
NA	NA	TRBJ2-1	TRBV5-4	TGTGCCAGCAGCCTACGGGGTTCCTCCTACAATGAGCAGTTCTTC	CASSLRGSSYNEQFF
NA	TRBD2	TRBJ2-1	TRBV6-5	TGTGCCAGCATAGCGGGGCCGGGGTCCTACAATGAGCAGTTCTTC	CASIAGPGSYNEQFF
NA	TRBD2	TRBJ2-5	TRBV4-1	TGCGCCAGCAGCCAAGCCCCTAGGACGAGCGGGGGGCGGGAGACCCAGTACTTC	CASSQAPRTSGGRETQYF
NA	TRBD1	TRBJ1-1	TRBV5-1	TGCGCCAGCAGCGGAAAGGGGACAGGGGGGGACACTGAAGCTTTCTTT	CASSGKGTGGDTEAFF
NA	NA	TRBJ2-1	TRBV15	TGTGCCACCAGCATGGGGGGGGGCCTAAACAATGAGCAGTTCTTC	CATSMGGGLNNEQFF
once	NA	TRBJ2-3	TRBV5-4	TGTGCCAGCAGCTCAGCTCAGGGGACAGATACGCAGTATTTT	CASSSAQGTDTQYF
NA	NA	TRBJ2-7	TRBV28	TGTGCCAGCAACCCCAGACAGATCTTAACCTACGAGCAGTACTTC	CASNPRQILTYEQYF
NA	TRBD1	TRBJ2-7	TRBV6-5	TGTGCCAGCAGCCGGACAGGGGCGGGCGAGCAGTACTTC	CASSRTGAGEQYF
NA	NA	TRBJ2-7	TRBV10-2	TGCGCCAGCAGGGGGGGTCCGGCCAGGCGATACTCCTACGAGCAGTACTTC	CASRGGPARRYSYEQYF
NA	NA	TRBJ1-1	TRBV9	TGTGCCAGCAGCGTAGAGGGGGAAACTGAAGCTTTCTTT	CASSVEGETEAFF
few	NA	TRBJ2-7	TRBV19	TGTGCCAGTAGTATCCTGTACTCCCGCGCTATCTACGAGCAGTACTTC	CASSILYSRAIYEQYF
once	TRBD1	TRBJ1-6	TRBV28	TGTGCCAGCAAGACAGGGGGCACGTCCTATAATTCACCCCTCCACTTT	CASKTGGTSYNSPLHF